The 10 T cell receptor beta chains in this list originate from one sample, sequenced in a study of T cells in Graves' hyperthyroidism and ophthalmopathy. RNA transcripts provided the source from which TCR beta CDR3 regions were amplified. The study used the HTBI primer set for a first-round RT-PCR of the TCR CDR3. TCRdb re-derived calls from the multiplex PCR reads in MiXCR, one entry per CDR3 protein. The sample contains 450,000 to 500,000 distinct CDR3 sequences, 20% to 25% of which appear only once. Sequencing input: blood. The receptors come from a woman in her 70s with Graves' ophthalmopathy.

Many counts were recorded for this clonotype. This chain uses TRBV28 with TRBJ2-4; TRBD2 is a possible D gene (6 bases). The CDR3 sequence is 14 residues long. Trimming stripped 3 bases from V and 4 bases from J, with 10 bases between. Germline V gene data show CDR1 as MDHEN and CDR2 as SYDVKM. As DNA, the CDR3 is TGTGCCAGCAGTTTCGGGAGTGGGAAAAACATTCAGTACTTC. It yields the protein CASSFGSGKNIQYF.

This clonotype was counted a few times. The chain carries TRBV9 and TRBJ2-7, with TRBD2 matching over 15 bases. CDR1 is SGDLS, CDR2 YYNGEE, per germline. The junction had 8 bases not matched to a gene; V was cut back by 3 bases and J by 7 bases. CDR3 length: 16 residues. The CDR3 DNA reads TGTGCCAGCAGCGCCGGGACTAGCGGGAGGCTTTCGGAGCAGTACTTC. Its protein product is CASSAGTSGRLSEQYF.

With respect to this clonotype: A much larger clone lies one base from this, so it may be a read error. As the CDR3 is not closed by the conserved phenylalanine or tryptophan, this likely results from a read error. This chain uses TRBV6-5 with TRBJ1-1, with D perhaps matching TRBD1 (5 bases). Per germline, CDR1 MNHEY and CDR2 SVGAGI. V gave up 4 bases and J gave up 1 base, with 10 bases separating them. CDR3 size: 14 residues. CDR3 DNA sequence: TGTGCCAGCAGTTTACAGGCGGGGAACACTGAAGCTTTCTCT. Protein: CASSLQAGNTEAFS.

The V and J genes are TRBV29-1 and TRBJ2-6; the D gene is possibly TRBD1 (6 bases). Germline V gene lookup returns CDR1 SQVTM and CDR2 ANQGSEA. The CDR3 runs to 15 residues. V was trimmed by 3 bases and J by 5 bases, leaving 14 bases between them. This CDR3 is CSVEEDSPWANVLTF. In DNA, the CDR3 is TGCAGCGTTGAGGAGGACAGCCCGTGGGCCAACGTCCTGACTTTC.

In its sample, this clonotype was seen a few times. The chain is built from TRBV6-1 and TRBJ2-2; the match to TRBD1 covers 8 bases. CDR3 length: 15 residues. CDR1 is MNHNS and CDR2 is SASEGT in the germline V gene. V lost 6 bases, J lost 7 bases, and 10 bases stayed unmatched. The CDR3 DNA reads TGTGCCAGCAGGGCTCAGGGGGCGCAGAACGGGGAGCTGTTTTTT. Translated: CASRAQGAQNGELFF.

As concerns this clonotype: A clone one base away is much larger, so this may be a read error. The V gene is TRBV12-3 or TRBV12-4, the J gene TRBJ1-1, with 8 bases aligning to TRBD1. V shed 8 bases and J 0 bases; nucleotides not matched to a gene: 11. CDR3 length: 16 amino acids. In DNA, the CDR3 is TGTGCCAGCCTGACACAGGGGGGATTAATGAACACTGAAGCTTTCTTT. Protein: CASLTQGGLMNTEAFF.

The chain carries TRBV7-2 and TRBJ2-3, with 7 bases identical to TRBD1. The CDR3 contains 14 residues. The germline V gene encodes CDR1 SGHTA and CDR2 FQGNSA. V gave up 5 bases and J gave up 6 bases; unmatched junction bases: 8. The DNA for the CDR3 is TGTGCCAGCAGCCAACCGGGACAGCTCGATACGCAGTATTTT. It encodes CASSQPGQLDTQYF.

This clonotype was recorded a few times. The chain links TRBV15 to TRBJ2-6; D not certain. The germline gives CDR1 LNHNV, CDR2 YYDKDF (reference sequence). This CDR3 has 16 amino acids. The V end lost 0 bases, the J end lost 2 bases, and 8 bases lay between the germline ends. CDR3 DNA: TGTGCCACCAGCAGAGATCGAGGCGCTGGGGCCAACGTCCTGACTTTC. Translation: CATSRDRGAGANVLTF. Supplemented by reference TRBV15 and TRBJ2-6, the full variable domain reads DAMVIQNPRYQVTQFGKPVTLSCSQTLNHNVMYWYQQKSSQAPKLLFHYYDKDFNNEADTPDNFQSRRPNTSFCFLDIRSPGLGDTAMYLCATSRDRGAGANVLTFGAGSRLTVL.

V usage is TRBV2 and J usage is TRBJ2-5, with 9 bases that match TRBD1. Germline V gene data show CDR1 as SNHLY and CDR2 as FYNNEI. Trimming at V came to 6 bases and at J to 4 bases, leaving 6 bases not matched to a gene. The CDR3 is made up of 14 amino acids. CDR3 nucleotide sequence: TGTGCCAGCAGGGGTGGACAGGGGAGAGAGACCCAGTACTTC. This codes for CASRGGQGRETQYF.

The table lists this clonotype with many counts. V is TRBV20-1 and J is TRBJ2-7, with 11 positions matching TRBD2. Germline V lookup: CDR1 DFQATT, CDR2 SNEGSKA (reference sequence). Trimming cost V 0 bases and J 7 bases; bases outside gene matches: 11. The length of the CDR3 is 16 residues. CDR3 loop: CSARDPAGTSGREQYF. The CDR3 DNA is TGCAGTGCTAGAGATCCCGCCGGGACTAGCGGTAGGGAGCAGTACTTC.